The T cell receptor (beta chain) described here comes from a study of T-cell memory formation after mild COVID-19. Each CDR3 protein is one row after TCRdb ran MiXCR on the 5' RACE reads. This sample has around 420,000 distinct CDR3 sequences, with more than 20% found just once. This clonotype has just a few counts. J was trimmed by 0 bases and V by 4 bases; bases with no gene match: 9. The CDR3 length is 16 residues. Germline assignment: CDR1 SGHRS and CDR2 YFSETQ. The chain uses TRBV5-1 and TRBJ2-7; 8 nucleotides align to TRBD1. This sequence was found in an adult woman who had mild COVID-19 (a few samples of this study predate the infection). Cell type and time point are not known. Material for sequencing was PBMCs or a T cell subset sorted from them (not recorded which). The CDR3 DNA reads as TGCGCCAGCAGCCCCTTCGGACAGGGCAGCTCCTACGAGCAGTACTTC. Its translation is CASSPFGQGSSYEQYF.